Sequencing of this T cell receptor beta chain was carried out in a study of cytomegalovirus exposure and HLA in healthy donors. PCR primers comprised 60 Vbeta and 13 Jbeta primers. Here immunoSEQ multiplex PCR was the method, and the copy in TCRdb shows in-frame clones only, minus some. The clone table shows around 70,000 clones, with the ten largest holding 3.8%. After removal of 7 bases from V and 4 bases from J, the junction contained 8 bases not matched to a gene. The CDR3 is 17 residues long. CDR1 and CDR2 (germline): LGHNT, FRNRAP. With regard to this clone: The antigen is not known.

Study-level points and caveats: Altogether, 150 to 200 TCR beta chains were recorded as cytomegalovirus-associated. Judged likely to be a sequencing artifact was a cluster of highly shared sequence variants. A later analysis linked a missense variant in DCLRE1C to the trimming of TCR beta V and J genes. Association with HLA alleles at 0.05 false discovery rate was found for 16,951 TCR beta sequences in a later analysis.

The clonotype was recovered from a female donor in good health and CMV-seropositive. J is TRBJ2-3 and V is TRBV12-5; 16 bases match TRBD2. The material sequenced was PBMCs. The CDR3: CASEWAGTSGGADTQYF. The CDR3 nucleotides are TGTGCTAGTGAATGGGCAGGGACTAGCGGGGGGGCAGATACGCAGTATTTT.